In its sample, the clone carrying this T cell receptor (beta chain) was seen once. This sample was included in a study of response to subunit inactivated influenza vaccine. TCRdb fed the RT-PCR reads into MiXCR, producing one record per CDR3 protein. Seen here are about 800,000 distinct CDR3 sequences, 21% observed once, and the top ten hold 10%. The V end lost 3 bases, the J end lost 0 bases, and 10 bases lay between the germline ends. Germline V gene sequence: CDR1 LNHDA, CDR2 SQIVND (reference sequence). The CDR3 is made up of 15 amino acids. The genes are TRBV19 and TRBJ2-3; D possibly matches TRBD1 or TRBD2 (6 bases each). This receptor was taken from a man in his forties or fifties who received an inactivated influenza vaccine. Sequences were derived from PBMCs from blood, sampled around 5 days after vaccination. The CDR3 loop is CASSISGQSTDTQYF. The CDR3 DNA follows: TGTGCCAGTAGTATTAGCGGACAGAGCACAGATACGCAGTATTTT.